This section outlines one TCR beta chain sequence together with its context. This CDR3 is built from 13 residues. Germline V gene lookup returns CDR1 MNHEY and CDR2 SVGEGT. V was cut by 2 bases and J by 0 bases, with 5 bases left in between. The data were obtained in a study of human T cells and chemical hapten exposure. TCRdb redid the calling of the RACE reads with MiXCR, one entry per CDR3 protein. The table lists roughly 200,000 distinct CDR3 sequences, under 25% of them singletons. Documented time point: patch test 3, about 24 weeks after DPC sensitization. Specified treatment: therapeutic diphenylcyclopropenone sensitization with weekly scalp DPC.

The chain is built from TRBV6-2 or TRBV6-3 and TRBJ2-7, with D maybe TRBD1 (5 bases). The specimen was whole blood, collected in connection with sensitization to the hapten diphenylcyclopropenone (DPC). This sequence originates from a woman aged 40 to 49 with alopecia areata. Some clones in this sample may be carry-over from other donors' samples. The CDR3 protein is CASSYGASYEQYF. In DNA, the CDR3 is TGTGCCAGCAGTTACGGGGCCTCCTACGAGCAGTACTTC.